Below are 9 T cell receptor beta chains sequenced from a single sample in a study of metastatic and nonmetastatic thyroid tumors (dated by TCRdb to 2018 to 2021). No treatment had been received by any patient before thyroid surgery. The library relied on PCR. Sequenced using an Illumina HiSeq 4000. TCRdb trimmed public reads at Q25 via fastp, called clones via MiXCR and kept in-frame beta chains. This sample lists tens of thousands of clones; about 16% were detected once. The ten largest clones represent approximately 14% of the sample. The sample comprised blood. Receptors were obtained from a male donor with papillary thyroid cancer or a benign thyroid nodule (not recorded which). Some clones in this sample may be carry-over from other donors' samples.

The chain is built from TRBV11-2 and TRBJ1-1; 12 bases are a match to TRBD1. CDR1 is SGHAT and CDR2 is FQNNGV in the germline V gene. Germline trimming cut 1 base from V and 8 bases from J; bases unmatched to any gene: 14. There are 18 residues in the CDR3. The CDR3 DNA follows: TGTGCCAGCAGCTTAGGTGGGACAGGGGGCTTCGAGACCCCCGAAGCTTTCTTT. Its protein is CASSLGGTGGFETPEAFF.

The table lists this clone with many counts. It may be a read error: a sequence one base away is much more abundant. The chain joins TRBV7-2 to TRBJ2-7; D is perhaps TRBD1 (6 bases). CDR1 SGHTA and CDR2 FQGNSA come from the germline V gene. V shed 1 base and J shed 12 bases, with 13 bases lying between them. The CDR3 has 12 residues. CDR3 residues: CASSLDRQDLYF. CDR3 DNA: TGTGCCAGCAGCTTAGACCGACAGGATCTGTACTTC.

This clone appeared many times. This rearrangement joins TRBV12-3 or TRBV12-4 to TRBJ1-3; no definite D call. This CDR3 comprises 14 residues. The germline V and J ends were trimmed by 6 bases and 1 base, with 10 bases remaining between them. The CDR3 sequence: CASRLQLSGNTIYF. The DNA of the CDR3 is TGTGCCAGCAGACTACAGCTGTCTGGAAACACCATATATTTT.

Many counts were recorded for this clone. V is TRBV15 and J is TRBJ2-6; TRBD1 might be the D (6 bases). The V end was cut by 1 base, the J end by 0 bases, with 13 bases between. CDR3 length equals 18 residues. Germline CDR1 and CDR2: LNHNV and YYDKDF (reference sequence). CDR3 amino acids: CATSRGQARRSGANVLTF. The CDR3 DNA sequence: TGTGCCACCAGCAGAGGACAGGCCAGACGCTCTGGGGCCAACGTCCTGACTTTC. Together with reference TRBV15 and TRBJ2-6, the CDR3 gives the full variable domain: DAMVIQNPRYQVTQFGKPVTLSCSQTLNHNVMYWYQQKSSQAPKLLFHYYDKDFNNEADTPDNFQSRRPNTSFCFLDIRSPGLGDTAMYLCATSRGQARRSGANVLTFGAGSRLTVL.

This clone was counted many times. The rearrangement uses TRBV28 and TRBJ2-7; possibly TRBD1 or TRBD2 for D (5 bases each). Per germline, CDR1 MDHEN and CDR2 SYDVKM. V lost 2 bases and J lost 6, with 8 bases in between. The CDR3 spans 12 residues. The CDR3 nucleotides read TGTGCCAGCAGTTTAGGGGGTCTCGAGCAGTACTTC. This codes for CASSLGGLEQYF.

In this sample, this clone turned up many times. The rearrangement links TRBV30 to TRBJ1-4; D is unclear. V lost 5 bases to trimming and J lost 3 bases, with 7 bases between them. The germline V gene encodes CDR1 GTSNPN and CDR2 SVGIG (reference sequence). The CDR3 length is 12 residues. The CDR3, as DNA: TGTGCCTGGGACTCTGCTAATGAAAAACTGTTTTTT. It specifies CAWDSANEKLFF.

Ten or more counts support this clone. The rearrangement links TRBV10-3 to TRBJ2-1; the match to TRBD2 covers 8 bases. Germline trimming cut 3 bases from V and 9 bases from J; bases unmatched to any gene: 10. Germline CDR1 reads ENHRY; CDR2 reads SYGVKD. The CDR3 spans 15 residues. The CDR3 sequence is CAISDRTGGPVEQFF. The CDR3 DNA reads TGTGCCATCAGTGACCGAACGGGGGGGCCTGTTGAGCAGTTCTTC.

This clone was seen many times. V gene TRBV7-9 combines with J gene TRBJ2-7; D remains ambiguous. The CDR3 sequence is 14 residues long. V gave up 2 bases and J gave up 0 bases, with 8 bases separating them. The V gene's germline CDR1 is SEHNR and CDR2 FQNEAQ (reference sequence). CDR3 in DNA: TGTGCCAGCAGCTTAACAGAGCACTCCTACGAGCAGTACTTC. This encodes CASSLTEHSYEQYF.

The table lists this clone with many counts. The chain links TRBV18 to TRBJ1-5; D unclear. Trimming shortened V by 2 bases and J by 0 bases, and 11 bases separated the two germline ends. Germline CDR1 reads KGHSH; CDR2 reads LQKENI. The CDR3 is 16 residues long. The CDR3 bases are TGTGCCAGCTCACCATCGAGGACCCCTAGCAATCAGCCCCAGCATTTT. It encodes CASSPSRTPSNQPQHF.